What follows describes a single T cell receptor beta chain. These data belong to a study of T cell changes during pregnancy in multiple sclerosis. Per the germline V gene, CDR1 is SGHTA and CDR2 is FQGNSA. This CDR3 comprises 16 residues. The junction had 9 bases not matched to a gene; V was cut back by 6 bases and J by 5 bases. Produced via immunoSEQ multiplex PCR; TCRdb's table is partial and in-frame only. Among roughly 29,000 clones listed, more than 90% were seen once. This rearrangement joins TRBV7-2 to TRBJ2-2; TRBD1 matches 10 bases. This sequence originates from a female donor with multiple sclerosis, enrolled in a pregnancy study. This specimen was CD8+ T cells from peripheral blood mononuclear cells, taken before pregnancy. The CDR3 bases are TGTGCCAGCAGGCTCCCGGGACAGGGGCCGACCGGGGAGCTGTTTTTT. Translating gives CASRLPGQGPTGELFF.